These T cell receptor beta chains were read from a single sample in a study of blood T cell repertoires in COVID-19. Sequencing was performed with immunoSEQ multiplex PCR; in TCRdb, only in-frame clones are kept and a portion is missing. In the table there are approximately 240,000 clones, roughly 84% of which are singletons. The sample consisted of peripheral blood. The receptors stem from a woman under 40 who had recovered from COVID-19. Both conserved end residues are part of each CDR3. Each record gives: J gene, clone size, V gene, D gene, CDR3 DNA, CDR3 protein. A D gene is named only where the DNA matches it firmly. A row's size may be missing; if present it is once, few, many or a size class.

>TRBJ1-2|-|TRBV5-5|-
TGTGCCAGCAGCTTGGCAGGGCTTGGGAAGAGAGGCTACACCTTC
CASSLAGLGKRGYTF
>TRBJ1-1|-|TRBV10-2|-
TGCGCCAGCAGTGAGCCCTACAGGGTTATGAACACTGAAGCTTTCTTT
CASSEPYRVMNTEAFF
>TRBJ1-1|-|TRBV19|-
TGTGCCAGCCAACAGAGGGAGAGGACTGAAGCTTTCTTT
CASQQRERTEAFF
>TRBJ2-6|-|TRBV30|-
TGTGCCTGGACTCTCGCTGGGGCCAACGTCCTGACTTTC
CAWTLAGANVLTF
>TRBJ1-1|-|TRBV23-1|-
TGCGCCAGCAGTCACCTAGGTACAGGGTCCGGCGGTATGGATACTGAAGCTTTCTTT
CASSHLGTGSGGMDTEAFF
>TRBJ2-7|-|TRBV2|TRBD1
TGTGCCAGCAGTCTGTATCCAAGAGGACAGGGAGACGAGCAGTACTTC
CASSLYPRGQGDEQYF
>TRBJ2-3|-|TRBV12-3/TRBV12-4|-
TGTGCCAGCGAGAAGGGGACAGATACGCAGTATTTT
CASEKGTDTQYF
>TRBJ2-7|-|TRBV29-1|TRBD1
TGCAGCGTTACAGGGGTGAAGTACGAGCAGTACTTC
CSVTGVKYEQYF
>TRBJ1-6|-|TRBV12-5|-
TGTGCTAGTGCCTGGGAGGGGCAGCATTCACCCCTCCACTTT
CASAWEGQHSPLHF
>TRBJ2-6|-|TRBV28|-
TGTGCCAGCAGTTTAGTGGGGGGCTCTGGGGCCAACGTCCTGACTTTC
CASSLVGGSGANVLTF
>TRBJ2-3|-|TRBV7-3|TRBD1
TGTGCCAGCAGCTTAGATGGTTCAGGGGGCATAGCAGATACGCAGTATTTT
CASSLDGSGGIADTQYF
>TRBJ2-3|-|TRBV5-1|TRBD1
TGCGCCAGCAGCCCCGGGACAGCCACAGATACGCAGTATTTT
CASSPGTATDTQYF
>TRBJ2-2|-|TRBV9|-
TGTGCCAGCAGCGTAGTCGCGGGCGCGAACACCGGGGAGCTGTTTTTT
CASSVVAGANTGELFF
>TRBJ2-7|few|TRBV3-1/TRBV3-2|TRBD1
TGTGCCAGCAGCCGAGGGGGCCGGGCGTACTTC
CASSRGGRAYF
>TRBJ1-1|-|TRBV9|TRBD1
TGTGCCAGCAGCGCGACAGGGACGAACACTGAAGCTTTCTTT
CASSATGTNTEAFF
>TRBJ1-2|-|TRBV4-1|-
TGCGCCAGCAGCCAAGATCCCACAGGCCTGGGCTACACCTTC
CASSQDPTGLGYTF
>TRBJ1-5|once|TRBV6-4|TRBD1
TGTGCCAGCAGTTATCTCAGGGGGCGAGTGGGCAATCAGCCCCAGCATTTT
CASSYLRGRVGNQPQHF
>TRBJ2-2|-|TRBV4-1|TRBD2
TGCGCCAGCGGGGGGACTAGAGGTTCCGGGGAGCTGTTTTTT
CASGGTRGSGELFF
>TRBJ2-1|-|TRBV5-8|-
TGTGCCAGCAGCTTGATCGGGGGAGGGGGCAATGAGCAGTTCTTC
CASSLIGGGGNEQFF
>TRBJ2-2|few|TRBV2|TRBD2
TGTGCCAGCAGTGGGACTAGCGGGACCGGGGCCACCGGGGAGCTGTTTTTT
CASSGTSGTGATGELFF
>TRBJ2-7|-|TRBV4-1|TRBD1
TGCGCCAGCAGCCTTATCCGGGACAGGGTCCCCCTCAGCTCCTACGAGCAGTACTTC
CASSLIRDRVPLSSYEQYF
>TRBJ2-6|-|TRBV6-5|-
TGTGCCAGCAGGTATTCCGGGGCCAACGTCCTGACTTTC
CASRYSGANVLTF
>TRBJ2-3|few|TRBV7-3|TRBD1
TGTGCCAGCAGCTTACACCCTACAGGGGGCGCATCAGATACGCAGTATTTT
CASSLHPTGGASDTQYF
>TRBJ2-6|-|TRBV6-5|TRBD1
TGTGCCGTCGGACAGGGACTTTCTGGGGCCAACGTCCTGACTTTC
CAVGQGLSGANVLTF
>TRBJ2-1|-|TRBV7-3|TRBD2
TGTGCCAGCAGCCTGGGACTAGCGGGAGGCGCATTCTCCTACAATGAGCAGTTCTTC
CASSLGLAGGAFSYNEQFF
>TRBJ2-7|-|TRBV3-1/TRBV3-2|TRBD1
TGTGCCAGCAGCCAGCGACAGGGAAAAGACGAGCAGTACTTC
CASSQRQGKDEQYF
>TRBJ2-5|-|TRBV12-5|-
TGTGCTAGTGGTTTGCCCCAGGTCCAAGAGACCCAGTACTTC
CASGLPQVQETQYF
>TRBJ1-2|-|TRBV28|TRBD1
TGTGCCAGCAGTTTACCGACAGGGTCCTATGGCTACACCTTC
CASSLPTGSYGYTF
>TRBJ1-1|-|TRBV2|-
TGTGCCAGCAATGTCCAAGGCGGAAACACTGAAGCTTTCTTT
CASNVQGGNTEAFF
>TRBJ2-3|-|TRBV5-1|-
TGCGCCAGCAGCTTGCAAGGGGGAGACGATACGCAGTATTTT
CASSLQGGDDTQYF
>TRBJ2-1|-|TRBV7-9|-
TGTGCCAGCAGCCCCATCCCGAGCTCCTACAATGAGCAGTTCTTC
CASSPIPSSYNEQFF
>TRBJ2-5|-|TRBV7-2|-
TGTGCCAGCAGGCTAGGTCGCTCCCAAGAGACCCAGTACTTC
CASRLGRSQETQYF
>TRBJ2-2|-|TRBV5-1|TRBD1
TGCGCCAGCAGCAACGGACAGGCCTCTAACACCGGGGAGCTGTTTTTT
CASSNGQASNTGELFF
>TRBJ2-7|few|TRBV19|TRBD1
TGTGCCAGTAGTATAGGCGGACAGGGCTACGAGCAGTACTTC
CASSIGGQGYEQYF
>TRBJ2-5|-|TRBV4-1|-
TGCGCCAGCAGCCAAGATTTGGCCGCAGGACTTGAGACCCAGTACTTC
CASSQDLAAGLETQYF
>TRBJ2-7|few|TRBV9|-
TGTGCCAGCAGCCCCGCGGAGCGGTACTACGAGCAGTACTTC
CASSPAERYYEQYF
>TRBJ1-2|-|TRBV12-5|-
TGTGCTAGTGGTGCTGGAAGGCGACAGGCTGGCTACACCTTC
CASGAGRRQAGYTF
>TRBJ2-2|-|TRBV24-1|-
TGTGCCACCAGTGATTTTCCAGACACCGGGGAGCTGTTTTTT
CATSDFPDTGELFF
>TRBJ1-1|-|TRBV29-1|TRBD1
TGCAGCGCGACAGGGGACACTGAAGCTTTCTTT
CSATGDTEAFF
>TRBJ2-2|-|TRBV3-1/TRBV3-2|TRBD1
TGTGCCAGCAGCCTACAGGGGCCGGGCGGGGAGCTGTTTTTT
CASSLQGPGGELFF
>TRBJ1-2|-|TRBV3-1/TRBV3-2|-
TGTGCCAGCAGCCAGTCCGGGGGGGACTATGGCTACACCTTC
CASSQSGGDYGYTF
>TRBJ2-2|-|TRBV28|TRBD1
TGTGCCAGCAGTTCACCCACAGGGGGCTTTGGGGAGCTGTTTTTT
CASSSPTGGFGELFF
>TRBJ1-2|-|TRBV24-1|TRBD1
TGTGCCACCAGTGATTCGTCCGGGACAGGGGGCTCGGGTCACTATGGCTACACCTTC
CATSDSSGTGGSGHYGYTF
>TRBJ1-2|-|TRBV12-3/TRBV12-4|-
TGTGCCAGCAGTTTTGCACAGGTCTATGGCTACACCTTC
CASSFAQVYGYTF
>TRBJ1-5|few|TRBV9|TRBD1
TGTGCCAGCAGCGCAGGACAGGGAAATCAGCCCCAGCATTTT
CASSAGQGNQPQHF
>TRBJ1-1|-|TRBV4-2|-
TGTGCCAGCAGCCCCTTAAGCCTGAACACTGAAGCTTTCTTT
CASSPLSLNTEAFF
>TRBJ2-3|once|TRBV9|TRBD1
TGTGCCAGCAGCGGGGCCGGGACAGGGATCGCAGATACGCAGTATTTT
CASSGAGTGIADTQYF
>TRBJ2-1|-|TRBV6-5|-
TGTGCCAGCAGTTCACTAGCTTCCCACAATGAGCAGTTCTTC
CASSSLASHNEQFF
>TRBJ2-7|once|TRBV30|-
TGTGCCTGGAGTGGACAGGTCTACGAGCAGTACTTC
CAWSGQVYEQYF
>TRBJ1-5|-|TRBV18|TRBD1
TGTGCCAGCTCACCTGACAGGGTTCGATCCAATCAGCCCCAGCATTTT
CASSPDRVRSNQPQHF
>TRBJ1-1|-|TRBV7-3|-
TGTGCCAGCAGCTTAGTAGGGGGTGGGACTGAAGCTTTCTTT
CASSLVGGGTEAFF
>TRBJ1-4|once|TRBV27|TRBD1
TGTGCCAGCAGCCCCGGGTTTAGGGGGCGGGCTGAAAAACTGTTTTTT
CASSPGFRGRAEKLFF
>TRBJ1-5|few|TRBV12-3/TRBV12-4|-
TGTGCCAGCGGGTGGGACTCAAATCAGCCCCAGCATTTT
CASGWDSNQPQHF
>TRBJ2-6|-|TRBV16|-
TGTGCCAGCAGCCCTGTTGGGAGTCGGTCTGGGGCCAACGTCCTGACTTTC
CASSPVGSRSGANVLTF